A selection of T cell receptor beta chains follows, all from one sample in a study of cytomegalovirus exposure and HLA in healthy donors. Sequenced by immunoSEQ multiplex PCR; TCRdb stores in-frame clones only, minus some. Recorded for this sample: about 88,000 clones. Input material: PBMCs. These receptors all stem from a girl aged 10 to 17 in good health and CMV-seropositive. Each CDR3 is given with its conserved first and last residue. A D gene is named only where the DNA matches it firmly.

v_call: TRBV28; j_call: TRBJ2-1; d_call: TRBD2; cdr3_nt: TGTGCCGGCAGTTTAGCTAGCGGGGGGACCACCGCAGAGGGTGAGCAGTTCTTC; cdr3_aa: CAGSLASGGTTAEGEQFF
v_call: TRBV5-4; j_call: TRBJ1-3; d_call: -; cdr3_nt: TGTGCCAGCAGCTCGCCGACAGTCGGATCTGGAAACACCATATATTTT; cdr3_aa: CASSSPTVGSGNTIYF
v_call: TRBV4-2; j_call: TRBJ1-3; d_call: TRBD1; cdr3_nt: TGTGCTAGCAGCCAAGAAATTGGGACAGGGGCTGGAAACACCATATATTTT; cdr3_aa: CASSQEIGTGAGNTIYF
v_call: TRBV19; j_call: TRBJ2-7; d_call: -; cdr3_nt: TGTGCCAGTAGTACCCTTAAATACAGTCCCTACGAGCAGTACTTC; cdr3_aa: CASSTLKYSPYEQYF
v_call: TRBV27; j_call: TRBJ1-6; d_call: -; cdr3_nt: TGTGCCAGCAGCCCCGACCCCCGAGACAGCCCGTCTTCGTATAATTCACCCCTCCACTTT; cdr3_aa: CASSPDPRDSPSSYNSPLHF
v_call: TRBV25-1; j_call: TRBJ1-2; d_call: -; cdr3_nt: TGTGCCAGCAGTGATCTGGCAGTTTATGGCTACACCTTC; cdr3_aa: CASSDLAVYGYTF
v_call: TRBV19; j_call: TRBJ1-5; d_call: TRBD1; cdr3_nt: TGTGCCAGTAGCCAAGGACAGGGGGCCGAGCATTTT; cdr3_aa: CASSQGQGAEHF
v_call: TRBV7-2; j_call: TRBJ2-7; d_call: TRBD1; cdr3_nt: TGTGCCAGCAGCTTATTCGCAATGGGACAGGGTTCTTACGAGCAGTACTTC; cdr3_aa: CASSLFAMGQGSYEQYF
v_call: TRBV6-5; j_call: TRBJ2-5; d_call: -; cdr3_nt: TGTGCCAGCAGGACGACTAGTCCTTACGAGACCCAGTACTTC; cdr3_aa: CASRTTSPYETQYF
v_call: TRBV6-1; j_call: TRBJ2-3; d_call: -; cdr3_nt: TGTGCCAGCCACAATCGACAGAACACAGATACGCAGTATTTT; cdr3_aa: CASHNRQNTDTQYF
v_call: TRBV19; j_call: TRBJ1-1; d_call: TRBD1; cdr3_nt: TGTGCCAGTAGTATAGGGGCAGAGGGGGCCCTGGACACTGAAGCTTTCTTT; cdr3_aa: CASSIGAEGALDTEAFF
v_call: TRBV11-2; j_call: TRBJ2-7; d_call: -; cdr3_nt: TGTGCCAGCAGCTTAGCTTTAGCCAGGGACTCTCTCAAATACTACGAGCAGTACTTC; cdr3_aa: CASSLALARDSLKYYEQYF
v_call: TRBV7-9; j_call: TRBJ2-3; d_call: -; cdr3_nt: TGTGCCAGCAGCCCCCGGTTAAACACAGATACGCAGTATTTT; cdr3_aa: CASSPRLNTDTQYF
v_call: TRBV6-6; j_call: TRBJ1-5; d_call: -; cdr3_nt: TGTGCCAGCAGTCTCCGGGACACGTCCAATCAGCCCCAGCATTTT; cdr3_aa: CASSLRDTSNQPQHF
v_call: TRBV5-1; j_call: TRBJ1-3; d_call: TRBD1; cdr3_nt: TGCGCCAGCAGCGAGGGACAGGGGGCAGACACCATATATTTT; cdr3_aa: CASSEGQGADTIYF
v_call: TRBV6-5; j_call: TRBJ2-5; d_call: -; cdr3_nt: TGTGCCAGCAGTCCCGGACACAAATCCCAAGAGACCCAGTACTTC; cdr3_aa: CASSPGHKSQETQYF
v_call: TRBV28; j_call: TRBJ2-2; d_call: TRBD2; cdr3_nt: TGTGCCAGCACCCCAAGCGGGGGGGTTTTCGGGGAGCTGTTTTTT; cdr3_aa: CASTPSGGVFGELFF
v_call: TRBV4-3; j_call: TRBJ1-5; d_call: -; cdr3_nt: TGCGCCAGCAGCCAAGATCGGGGATTGAGCAATCAGCCCCAGCATTTT; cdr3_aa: CASSQDRGLSNQPQHF
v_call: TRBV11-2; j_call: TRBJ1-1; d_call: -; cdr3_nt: TGTGCCAGCAGCCTACTCCCCGGGGGAACTGAAGCTTTCTTT; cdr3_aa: CASSLLPGGTEAFF
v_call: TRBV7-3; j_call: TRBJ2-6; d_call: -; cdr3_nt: TGTGCCAGCAGTTCTCGAGTTTCTGGGGCCAACGTCCTGACTTTC; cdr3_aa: CASSSRVSGANVLTF
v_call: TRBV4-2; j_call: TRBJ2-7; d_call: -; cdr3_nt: TGTGCCAGCAGCCAGGGAGTCTACGAGCAGTACTTC; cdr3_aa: CASSQGVYEQYF
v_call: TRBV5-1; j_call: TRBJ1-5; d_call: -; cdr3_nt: TGCGCCAGCAGCTTGGAGTACGGTCAGCCCCAGCATTTT; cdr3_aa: CASSLEYGQPQHF
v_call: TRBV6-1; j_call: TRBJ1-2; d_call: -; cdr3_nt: TGTGCCAGCAGCCAAACGATAGCACCGGGTGGCTACACCTTC; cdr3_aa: CASSQTIAPGGYTF
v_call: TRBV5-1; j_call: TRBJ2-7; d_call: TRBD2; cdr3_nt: TGCGCCAGCAGCTTGGCGCTTGCCGGGGGGGCGTCCTACGAGCAGTACTTC; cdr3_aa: CASSLALAGGASYEQYF
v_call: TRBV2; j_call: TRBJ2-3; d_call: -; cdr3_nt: TGTGCCCTCAACCCGGGGGACCGCACAGATACGCAGTATTTT; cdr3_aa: CALNPGDRTDTQYF
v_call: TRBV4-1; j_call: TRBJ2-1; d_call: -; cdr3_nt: TGCGCCAGCAGACAGGTATCTAGCGCCACCAATGAGCAGTTCTTC; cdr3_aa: CASRQVSSATNEQFF
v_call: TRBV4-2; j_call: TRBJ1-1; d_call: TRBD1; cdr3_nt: TGTGCCAGCAGCGAAGGACAGGGAGGGAACACTGAAGCTTTCTTT; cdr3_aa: CASSEGQGGNTEAFF
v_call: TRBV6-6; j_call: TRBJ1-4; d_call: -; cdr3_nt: TGTGCCAGCATTGGCTCCGGGGGTCCTAATGAAAAACTGTTTTTT; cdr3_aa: CASIGSGGPNEKLFF
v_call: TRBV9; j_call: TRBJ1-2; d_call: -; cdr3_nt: TGTGCCAGCACCGATCAGGGGATTCGGGGCTACACCTTC; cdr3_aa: CASTDQGIRGYTF
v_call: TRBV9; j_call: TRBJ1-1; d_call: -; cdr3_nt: TGTGCCAGCAGCGCCACACCGACCGGGAAACAGAACACTGAAGCTTTCTTT; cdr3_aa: CASSATPTGKQNTEAFF
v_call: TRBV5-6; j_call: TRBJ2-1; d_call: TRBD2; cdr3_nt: TGTGCCAGCAGCCCCCTGGCGGGGGGGAGGAATGAGCAGTTCTTC; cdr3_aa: CASSPLAGGRNEQFF
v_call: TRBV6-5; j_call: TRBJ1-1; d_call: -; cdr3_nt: TGTGCCAGCAGTGCCAACACGGATCTCTGGTCCGGGGCTTTCTTT; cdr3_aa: CASSANTDLWSGAFF
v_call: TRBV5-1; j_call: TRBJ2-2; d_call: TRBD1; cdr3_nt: TGCGCCAGCAGCTTAGCAGGGGGCACCGGGGAGCTGTTTTTT; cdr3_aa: CASSLAGGTGELFF
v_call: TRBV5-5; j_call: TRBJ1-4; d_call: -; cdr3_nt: TGTGCCAGCAGCTTGGGATTTGGGACAGAAAAACTGTTTTTT; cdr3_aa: CASSLGFGTEKLFF
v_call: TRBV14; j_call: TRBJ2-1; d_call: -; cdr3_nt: TGTGCCAGCAGCCTCTCAGGGAATGAGCAGTTCTTC; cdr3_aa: CASSLSGNEQFF
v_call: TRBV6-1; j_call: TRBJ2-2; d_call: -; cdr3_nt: TGTGCCAGCAGACAGAGAACCGGGGAGCTGTTTTTT; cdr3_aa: CASRQRTGELFF
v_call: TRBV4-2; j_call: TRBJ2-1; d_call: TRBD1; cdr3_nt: TGTGCCAGCAGCCAAGTTCCGGGACAGGGAGACAATGAGCAGTTCTTC; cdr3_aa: CASSQVPGQGDNEQFF
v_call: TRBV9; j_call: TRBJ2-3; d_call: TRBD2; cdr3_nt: TGTGCCAGCCCCCGGGGGGGGGAGGGGTCAGATACGCAGTATTTT; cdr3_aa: CASPRGGEGSDTQYF
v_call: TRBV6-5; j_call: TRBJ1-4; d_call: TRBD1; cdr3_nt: TGTGCCAGCAGTTGGTCGACAGGGAATGAAAAACTGTTTTTT; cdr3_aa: CASSWSTGNEKLFF
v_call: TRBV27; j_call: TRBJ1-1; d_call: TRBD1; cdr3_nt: TGTGCCAGCAGTTTATCAGCAGGGGGGACTGAAGCTTTCTTT; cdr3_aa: CASSLSAGGTEAFF
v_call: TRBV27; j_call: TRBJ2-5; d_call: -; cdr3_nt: TGTGCCAGCAGTTTAGGGGGAGGAGAGACCCAGTACTTC; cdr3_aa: CASSLGGGETQYF
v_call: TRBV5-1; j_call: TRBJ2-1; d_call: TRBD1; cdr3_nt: TGCGCCAGCAGCTGGGGGTGGAAAGGGGGCATCAATGAGCAGTTCTTC; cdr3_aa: CASSWGWKGGINEQFF
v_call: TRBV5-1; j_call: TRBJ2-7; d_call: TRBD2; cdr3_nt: TGCGCCAGCAGCTTGGAAGGGCAGGGACTAGTCTACGAGCAGTACTTC; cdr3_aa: CASSLEGQGLVYEQYF
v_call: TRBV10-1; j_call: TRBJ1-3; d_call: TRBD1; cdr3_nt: TGCGCCAGCAGAGACAGGGGGCTCGGAAACACCATATATTTT; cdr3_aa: CASRDRGLGNTIYF
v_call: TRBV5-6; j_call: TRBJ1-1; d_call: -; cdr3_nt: TGTGCCAGCAGCTTGGGACAGAAGAACACTGAAGCTTTCTTT; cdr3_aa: CASSLGQKNTEAFF
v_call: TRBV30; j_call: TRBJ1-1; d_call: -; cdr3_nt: TGTGCCTGGATGGGGACACCGAACACTGAAGCTTTCTTT; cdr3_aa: CAWMGTPNTEAFF
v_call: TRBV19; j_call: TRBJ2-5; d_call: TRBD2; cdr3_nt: TGTGCCAGTAGTCTCGGACTAGCGGGGGCCAGTGAGACCCAGTACTTC; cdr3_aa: CASSLGLAGASETQYF
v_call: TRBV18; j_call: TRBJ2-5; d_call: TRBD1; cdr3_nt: TGTGCCAGCTCACCAACGGACAGGGAAGAGACCCAGTACTTC; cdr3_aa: CASSPTDREETQYF
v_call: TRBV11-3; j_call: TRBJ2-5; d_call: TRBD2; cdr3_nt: TGTGCCAGCAGCTCTAGACTAGCGGGGTTCCAAGAGACCCAGTACTTC; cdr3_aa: CASSSRLAGFQETQYF
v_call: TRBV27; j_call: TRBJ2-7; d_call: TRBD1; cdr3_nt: TGTGCCAGCAGTTTAAGAACAGGGGTATTGCCCTACGAGCAGTACTTC; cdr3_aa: CASSLRTGVLPYEQYF
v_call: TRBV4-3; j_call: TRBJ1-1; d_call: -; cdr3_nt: TGCGCCAGCAGCCAAGATCGACAGTTGGGGACTGAAGATTTCTTT; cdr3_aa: CASSQDRQLGTEDFF
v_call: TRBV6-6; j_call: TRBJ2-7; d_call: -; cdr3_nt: TGTGCCAGCAGTTACGGGGGCAGCGCCTACGAGCAGTACTTC; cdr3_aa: CASSYGGSAYEQYF